Following are 25 T cell receptor beta chains from one sample sequenced in a study of blood T cell repertoires in COVID-19. Sequencing used immunoSEQ multiplex PCR; TCRdb keeps in-frame clones, though not all of them. Seen here are about 220,000 clones, about 90% observed once, and the top ten hold roughly 15%. Sequenced material: PBMCs or T cells enriched from blood (not recorded which). The origin of the receptors is a woman in her 50s with acute COVID-19.

The chain links TRBV27 to TRBJ2-1; TRBD2 is a possible D gene (6 bases). V lost 5 bases to trimming and J lost 5 bases, with 25 bases between them. The CDR3 has 18 amino acids. Germline CDR1 reads MNHEY; CDR2 reads SMNVEV (reference sequence). CDR3 amino acids: CASSPAVGKAGMNNEQFF. The CDR3 DNA follows: TGTGCCAGCAGTCCCGCCGTGGGAAAAGCGGGCATGAACAATGAGCAGTTCTTC.

The rearrangement uses TRBV27 and TRBJ2-7; TRBD2 aligns across 10 bases. V trimming: 6 bases; J trimming: 7 bases; junction bases outside the gene matches: 12. Per the germline V gene, CDR1 is MNHEY and CDR2 is SMNVEV (reference sequence). The length of the CDR3 is 15 residues. The CDR3 sequence is CASRPILGLASEQYF. CDR3 bases: TGTGCCAGCAGACCGATTTTGGGACTAGCGTCTGAGCAGTACTTC.

The J gene is TRBJ2-4, the V gene TRBV28; 11 bases agree with TRBD2. V dropped 5 bases and J dropped 0; count of bases not matched to a gene: 3. Germline V lookup: CDR1 MDHEN, CDR2 SYDVKM. CDR3 size: 16 residues. CDR3 bases: TGTGCCAGCAGTGCAACTAGCGGGGGAGCCAAAAACATTCAGTACTTC. Amino acid sequence: CASSATSGGAKNIQYF. Based on the CDR3 plus reference TRBV28 and TRBJ2-4, the full variable domain is DVKVTQSSRYLVKRTGEKVFLECVQDMDHENMFWYRQDPGLGLRLIYFSYDVKMKEKGDIPEGYSVSREKKERFSLILESASTNQTSMYLCASSATSGGAKNIQYFGAGTRLSVL.

The chain joins TRBV9 to TRBJ2-2, with D tentatively TRBD2 (6 bases). Trimming shortened V by 0 bases and J by 0 bases, and 6 bases separated the two germline ends. The CDR3 totals 15 residues. The germline CDR1 and CDR2 sequences are SGDLS and YYNGEE. CDR3 residues: CASSVAGANTGELFF. In DNA, the CDR3 is TGTGCCAGCAGCGTAGCGGGAGCGAACACCGGGGAGCTGTTTTTT.

V usage is TRBV28 and J usage is TRBJ2-7; 7 positions match TRBD2. Trimming at V came to 8 bases and at J to 5 bases, leaving 15 bases not matched to a gene. Germline lookup yields CDR1 MDHEN and CDR2 SYDVKM. CDR3 length: 15 residues. DNA of the CDR3: TGTGCCAGCCAGGGCGGGGGACCCTCCTTTGACGAGCAGTACTTC. Protein sequence: CASQGGGPSFDEQYF.

This clone qualifies as medium-sized. An end of the junction differs from the germline gene, which may be a read error. The chain has TRBV7-8 and TRBJ2-2; 7 nucleotides agree with TRBD2. Germline V CDR1 and CDR2: SGHVS, FQNEAQ. This CDR3 comprises 15 residues. CDR3 amino acids: CASTLLAPPAGELFF. For the CDR3, the DNA is TGTGCCAGCACCTTACTAGCGCCCCCCGCCGGGGAGCTGTTTTTT. Using reference TRBV7-8 and TRBJ2-2 for the parts outside the CDR3, the full variable domain is GAGVSQSPRYKVAKRGQDVALRCDPISGHVSLFWYQQALGQGPEFLTYFQNEAQLDKSGLPSDRFFAERPEGSVSTLKIQRTQQEDSAVYLCASTLLAPPAGELFFGEGSRLTVL.

V usage is TRBV13 and J usage is TRBJ2-1, with D perhaps matching TRBD1 (7 bases). CDR1 is PRHDT, CDR2 FYEKMQ, per germline (reference sequence). This CDR3 has 16 residues. Trimming took off 5 bases at V and 9 bases at J, with 23 bases between the two ends. CDR3 nucleotide sequence: TGTGCCAGCAGCCTCCGGACCACAGGGGTGGGGGGTGAGCAGTTCTTC. It encodes CASSLRTTGVGGEQFF.

This rearrangement joins TRBV5-5 to TRBJ1-6; 10 nucleotides line up with TRBD1. Germline values: CDR1 SGHKS, CDR2 YYEKEE (reference sequence). The CDR3 is made up of 16 amino acids. V lost 2 bases to trimming and J lost 7 bases; unmatched junction nucleotides: 6. CDR3 sequence (DNA): TGTGCCAGCAGCTTCAGACAGGGGGCAGGGAATTCACCCCTCCACTTT. Its protein is CASSFRQGAGNSPLHF.

The rearrangement uses TRBV9 and TRBJ1-1; D remains ambiguous. The CDR3 is 14 amino acids. From germline, CDR1 is SGDLS and CDR2 YYNGEE. V lost 0 bases, J lost 1 base, and 7 bases lay in between. The CDR3 DNA reads as TGTGCCAGCAGCGTAGCTCTTAGGAACACTGAAGCTTTCTTT. This encodes CASSVALRNTEAFF.

This clone was seen once. This sequence joins TRBV20-1 and TRBJ1-1; D uncertain. The V end was cut by 0 bases, the J end by 10 bases, with 9 bases between. Germline V lookup: CDR1 DFQATT, CDR2 SNEGSKA (reference sequence). The CDR3 is 11 amino acids. The CDR3 coding sequence is TGCAGTGCTAGAGATATCTTAATAGCTTTCTTT. The encoded protein is CSARDILIAFF.

This clone has a single count. The rearrangement links TRBV6-5 to TRBJ1-1, with D unclear. Per the germline V gene, CDR1 is MNHEY and CDR2 is SVGAGI. The CDR3 runs 14 residues. The V gene lost 6 bases and the J gene lost 2 bases, with 13 bases spanning the gap. CDR3 DNA sequence: TGTGCCAGCAGCTTACTTCGGGAAAACACTGAAGCTTTCTTT. Its protein is CASSLLRENTEAFF.

This sequence joins TRBV5-1 and TRBJ1-3; no reliable D call. The CDR3 contains 16 residues. V was pared by 4 bases and J by 4 bases, with 18 bases between. Germline assignment: CDR1 SGHRS and CDR2 YFSETQ. CDR3 nucleotide sequence: TGCGCCAGCAGCGCTAAATTCTTTTTCCTGGGAAACACCATATATTTT. Translation: CASSAKFFFLGNTIYF.

This clone was seen only a few times. The chain has TRBV7-2 and TRBJ2-7; 7 bases are shared with TRBD2. The trim removed 3 bases at V and 4 bases at J, leaving 6 bases unmatched. The CDR3 spans 14 residues. Germline CDR1 is SGHTA and CDR2 is FQGNSA. This CDR3 is CASSLGSGPYEQYF. Written as DNA, the CDR3 is TGTGCCAGCAGCTTGGGTAGCGGGCCATACGAGCAGTACTTC.

The gene calls are TRBV9 and TRBJ2-1; 15 bases match TRBD2. Germline V gives CDR1 SGDLS, CDR2 YYNGEE. The CDR3 is 19 amino acids. The J segment lost 3 bases and the V segment lost 0 bases, leaving 7 bases of the junction unmatched. CDR3 in DNA: TGTGCCAGCAGCGTAGTCGGACTAGCGGGAGGGCCACTCTACAATGAGCAGTTCTTC. Translating gives CASSVVGLAGGPLYNEQFF.

The rearrangement links TRBV9 to TRBJ2-7, with D possibly matching TRBD2 (5 bases). CDR1 and CDR2 from the germline V gene are SGDLS and YYNGEE. This CDR3 is 16 amino acids long. V was clipped by 4 bases and J by 2 bases, with 19 bases between them. This CDR3 is CASSPDPAAEAYEQYF. The CDR3 nucleotides are TGTGCCAGCAGCCCCGACCCTGCAGCGGAAGCCTACGAGCAGTACTTC.

The chain couples TRBV7-2 to TRBJ2-2, with TRBD2 matching over 9 bases. The CDR3 runs to 16 residues. CDR1 SGHTA and CDR2 FQGNSA come from the germline V gene. V gave up 5 bases and J gave up 4 bases; unmatched junction bases: 8. In DNA, the CDR3 is TGTGCCAGCAGCCCTACTAGCGGGTCGGGCACCGGGGAGCTGTTTTTT. Its translation: CASSPTSGSGTGELFF.

This rearrangement joins TRBV28 to TRBJ1-1; 10 bases line up with TRBD1. The length of the CDR3 is 14 residues. The V gene's germline CDR1 is MDHEN and CDR2 SYDVKM. V lost 6 bases to trimming and J lost 4 bases; unmatched junction nucleotides: 5. The CDR3: CASRLTGGLTEAFF. DNA of the CDR3: TGTGCCAGCAGGCTGACAGGGGGCCTCACTGAAGCTTTCTTT.

The rearrangement links TRBV28 to TRBJ2-5, with 12 bases lining up with TRBD1. The CDR3 runs 15 residues. Germline assignment: CDR1 MDHEN and CDR2 SYDVKM. J lost 5 bases, V lost 5 bases, and 6 bases had no gene match. The CDR3 loop reads CASSHTGTGGETQYF. The CDR3 coding sequence is TGTGCCAGCAGTCACACCGGGACAGGGGGCGAGACCCAGTACTTC.

The chain uses TRBV4-1 and TRBJ2-3; D gene ambiguous. Trimming stripped 1 base from V and 3 bases from J, with 14 bases between. This CDR3 comprises 16 residues. From germline, CDR1 is MGHRA and CDR2 YSYEKL. CDR3 in amino acids: CASSQVSTSATDTQYF. As DNA, the CDR3 is TGCGCCAGCAGCCAAGTATCCACTTCCGCGACAGATACGCAGTATTTT.

The genes are TRBV6-4 and TRBJ2-3; D is perhaps TRBD2 (5 bases). The V and J ends lost 8 bases and 1 base respectively, with 10 bases between them. The CDR3 sequence is 13 residues long. The germline CDR1 and CDR2 sequences are MRHNA and SNTAGT. In DNA, the CDR3 is TGTGCCAGCGCGGGCGGACGCACAGATACGCAGTATTTT. It is translated as CASAGGRTDTQYF.

The genes are TRBV28 and TRBJ1-5; 9 bases fit TRBD1. Germline V gene data show CDR1 as MDHEN and CDR2 as SYDVKM. The CDR3 has 18 amino acids. The J segment lost 7 bases and the V segment lost 6 bases, leaving 19 bases of the junction unmatched. CDR3 loop: CASRLNVIRQGGRQPQHF. The DNA of the CDR3 is TGTGCCAGCAGGCTAAACGTGATCCGACAGGGGGGAAGACAGCCCCAGCATTTT.

The chain has TRBV3-1 (or the pseudogene TRBV3-2) and TRBJ2-5; the match to TRBD2 covers 8 bases. J gave up 2 bases and V 0 bases, and 11 bases lay outside the gene matches. This CDR3 comprises 18 residues. Germline V gene lookup returns CDR1 LGHDT and CDR2 YNNKEL (reference sequence). CDR3 sequence: CASSQEGIAGLQQETQYF. CDR3 nucleotide sequence: TGTGCCAGCAGCCAAGAAGGGATAGCGGGATTGCAACAAGAGACCCAGTACTTC.

The chain combines TRBV30 with TRBJ1-3; no clear D gene. Germline loops: CDR1 GTSNPN, CDR2 SVGIG (reference sequence). Trimming pared 1 base from V and 4 bases from J, leaving 11 bases between. CDR3 length: 14 amino acids. This CDR3 is CAWSGVGRGNTIYF. In DNA form, the CDR3 reads TGTGCCTGGAGTGGGGTTGGCAGGGGAAACACCATATATTTT.

J is TRBJ2-1 and V is TRBV5-1; 9 positions agree with TRBD2. Germline trimming cut 2 bases from V and 7 bases from J; bases unmatched to any gene: 7. The CDR3 has 15 residues. CDR1 SGHRS and CDR2 YFSETQ come from the germline V gene. CDR3 coding DNA: TGCGCCAGCAGCTTCGGACTAGCGTGGGGAAATGAGCAGTTCTTC. This translates into CASSFGLAWGNEQFF.

The chain is built from TRBV9 and TRBJ2-5, with TRBD2 matching over 15 bases. Trimming cost V 3 bases and J 5 bases; bases outside gene matches: 2. This CDR3 has 15 amino acids. Germline V gene lookup returns CDR1 SGDLS and CDR2 YYNGEE. The CDR3 nucleotides read TGTGCCAGCAGCGCGGGACTAGCGGGAGGTGAGACCCAGTACTTC. Amino acid sequence: CASSAGLAGGETQYF.